This T cell receptor (beta chain) was captured in a study of T cell responses to AZD1222 COVID-19 vaccine. Data came from immunoSEQ multiplex PCR; TCRdb stores just in-frame clones and leaves some out. The sample lists fewer than 80,000 clones, about four fifths occurring once. There are 17 residues in the CDR3. Deletions cut 4 bases from V and 4 bases from J, with 20 bases between. Per the germline V gene, CDR1 is MDHEN and CDR2 is SYDVKM. The specimen was peripheral blood, collected on day 0 of MenACWY control vaccination. The clonotype was recovered from an adult in good health. The chain links TRBV28 to TRBJ2-1; D remains unclear. CDR3 region: CASSSDGFPTLYNEQFF. CDR3 nucleotides: TGTGCCAGCAGTTCGGACGGATTCCCGACCCTTTACAATGAGCAGTTCTTC.